These T cell receptor beta chains were read from a single sample in a study of Graves' ophthalmopathy and Graves' hyperthyroidism. TCRdb analysed the multiplex PCR reads with MiXCR anew, one entry per CDR3 protein. The top ten clones hold about 6.6% of a sample with under 800,000 distinct CDR3 sequences, about 24% of them seen once. Sequenced input: peripheral blood. Receptor source: a young woman with stable Graves' hyperthyroidism. Some clones in this sample may be carry-over from other donors' samples. Both conserved end residues are part of each CDR3. A D gene is named only where the DNA matches it firmly. Size tells how often a clone was seen (once, few, many) or the class of an expanded clone, and some rows leave it out.

j_call,clone_size,v_call,d_call,cdr3_nt,cdr3_aa
TRBJ1-6,many,TRBV5-6,TRBD1,TGTGCCAGCAGCCCCGGACAGGGTTATTCACCCCTCCACTTT,CASSPGQGYSPLHF
TRBJ1-1,many,TRBV6-5,NA,TGTGCCAGCAGTTACGGGGAAGGTAACACTGAAGCTTTCTTT,CASSYGEGNTEAFF
TRBJ2-7,few,TRBV7-2,TRBD2,TGTGCCAGCAGCTTACCGCGGGGGGTCCTAGTCGAGCAGTACTTC,CASSLPRGVLVEQYF
TRBJ1-1,many,TRBV12-3/TRBV12-4,NA,TGTGCCAGCAGTTTACTTACAGGGAAAGCTTTCTTT,CASSLLTGKAFF
TRBJ2-5,many,TRBV6-1,TRBD1,TGTGCCAGCAGTACAAACAGGGGGCTAGAGACCCAGTACTTC,CASSTNRGLETQYF
TRBJ2-6,many,TRBV28,NA,TGTGCCAGCAGCGCCCTAGGCAACGGGGCCAACGTCCTGACTTTC,CASSALGNGANVLTF
TRBJ2-5,many,TRBV6-1,TRBD1,TGTGCCAGCAGACTAGGGGGCCGCGGAGAGACCCAGTACTTC,CASRLGGRGETQYF
TRBJ1-2,NA,TRBV2,NA,TGTGCCAGCCTCTCTTTCTTGGGGGCATATGGCTACACCTTC,CASLSFLGAYGYTF
TRBJ1-2,few,TRBV4-1,NA,TGCGCCAGCAGCCAAGAAGTCAGGGCCGGCTACACCTTC,CASSQEVRAGYTF
TRBJ1-6,many,TRBV2,NA,TGTGCCAGCAGCGAGGTACCCAACGCCTATAATTCACCCCTCCACTTT,CASSEVPNAYNSPLHF
TRBJ2-7,many,TRBV19,NA,TGTGCCAGTAGTTCCTCGGGACACCACTACGAGCAGTACTTC,CASSSSGHHYEQYF
TRBJ1-1,NA,TRBV20-1,TRBD1,TGCAGTGCTGGACAGGGGGCAGGTACTGAAGCTTTCTTT,CSAGQGAGTEAFF
TRBJ1-1,NA,TRBV7-2,NA,TGTGCCAGCAGCTTAGATCGGAAGATGGAGGCTTTCTTT,CASSLDRKMEAFF
TRBJ1-2,many,TRBV6-4,TRBD1,TGTGCCAGCAGGCCCCTTCCGGGGACAGGGCTCAGGGGCTACACCTTC,CASRPLPGTGLRGYTF
TRBJ1-1,NA,TRBV9,TRBD1,TGTGCCAGCAGCGTAGAGGGACAGGGACTTGCTTTCTTT,CASSVEGQGLAFF
TRBJ1-1,many,TRBV7-3,NA,TGTGCCAGCAGACCGGCGGCGGATCAAGAAGCTTTCTTT,CASRPAADQEAFF
TRBJ1-1,many,TRBV20-1,NA,TGCAGTGCTAGAGATCCTCAGGGAGGCACTGAAGCTTTCTTT,CSARDPQGGTEAFF